This T cell receptor beta chain was recovered during a study of human T cells and chemical hapten exposure. Study information: Minor pooled library volume differences mainly drove per-sample TCR yield variation.

The CDR3 length is 15 residues. The V and J ends lost 3 bases and 4 bases respectively, with 10 bases between them. Germline lookup yields CDR1 LNHNV and CDR2 YYDKDF (reference sequence). This clonotype was seen once. Its antigen is not known. General study results and limits: Expanded TCRs produced significantly more large CDR3 similarity clusters than controls did.

Time point noted: pre-sensitization, week 0. The sample's treatment: therapeutic diphenylcyclopropenone sensitization with weekly scalp DPC. TCRdb passed the RACE reads through MiXCR, listing each CDR3 protein once. The data contain approximately 320,000 distinct CDR3 sequences, roughly 6% of them seen just once; the ten biggest clones take up about 8.2%. The chain has TRBV15 and TRBJ1-6; D gene ambiguous. The source of this sequence is a woman younger than 35 with alopecia areata. Some clones in this sample may be carry-over from other donors' samples. The sample here was whole blood, taken in connection with sensitization to the hapten diphenylcyclopropenone (DPC). The CDR3 region has the DNA TGTGCCACCAGCAGTACCCCCTCTTATAATTCACCCCTCCACTTT. Encoded protein: CATSSTPSYNSPLHF.